This T cell receptor beta chain was sequenced in a study of cytomegalovirus exposure and HLA in healthy donors. Study outcomes and limitations: In an earlier analysis, productive rearrangement rates for most beta V segments clustered near 87% or 30%. In a later analysis, specific HLA alleles were associated with 15,000 to 20,000 TCR beta sequences at a 0.05 false discovery rate.

As to this clone: Its antigen is undetermined.

The germline V gene has CDR1 WSHSY and CDR2 SAAADI. V was pared by 2 bases and J by 4 bases, with 11 bases between. The CDR3 runs 14 residues. The study ran its PCR with 60 Vbeta and 13 Jbeta primers. Assay: immunoSEQ multiplex PCR; the TCRdb copy retains only in-frame clones and omits some. The sample data list about 47,000 clones. The chain links TRBV10-2 to TRBJ1-2, with D possibly matching TRBD1 (5 bases). The sequenced material came from PBMCs. The sequence was collected from a male donor in good health and CMV-seronegative. The chain's CDR3 is CASSEGAEGYGYTF. CDR3 nucleotide sequence: TGCGCCAGCAGTGAGGGGGCAGAAGGCTATGGCTACACCTTC.